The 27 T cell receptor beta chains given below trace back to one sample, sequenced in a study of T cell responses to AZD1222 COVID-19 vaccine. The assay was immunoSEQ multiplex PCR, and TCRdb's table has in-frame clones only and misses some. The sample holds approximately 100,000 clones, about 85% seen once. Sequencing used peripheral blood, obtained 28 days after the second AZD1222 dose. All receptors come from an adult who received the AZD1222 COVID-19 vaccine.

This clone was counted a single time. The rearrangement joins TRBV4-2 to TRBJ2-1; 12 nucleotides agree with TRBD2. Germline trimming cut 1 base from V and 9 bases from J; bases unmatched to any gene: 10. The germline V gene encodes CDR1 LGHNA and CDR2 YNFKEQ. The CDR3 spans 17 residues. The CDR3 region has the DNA TGTGCCAGCAGCCAAGCTGGTCTAGCGGGAGGGTGGGGTGAGCAGTTCTTC. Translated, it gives CASSQAGLAGGWGEQFF.

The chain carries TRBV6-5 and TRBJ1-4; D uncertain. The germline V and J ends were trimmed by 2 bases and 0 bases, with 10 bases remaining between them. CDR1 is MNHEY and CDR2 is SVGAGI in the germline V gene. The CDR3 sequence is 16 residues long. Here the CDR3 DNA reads TGTGCCAGCAGTTACCGGTCCCAATCAACTAATGAAAAACTGTTTTTT. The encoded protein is CASSYRSQSTNEKLFF.

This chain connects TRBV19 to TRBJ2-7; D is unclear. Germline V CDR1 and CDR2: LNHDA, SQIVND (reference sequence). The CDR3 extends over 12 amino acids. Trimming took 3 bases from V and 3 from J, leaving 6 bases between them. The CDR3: CASSMNRYEQYF. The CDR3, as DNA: TGTGCCAGTAGTATGAATCGCTACGAGCAGTACTTC.

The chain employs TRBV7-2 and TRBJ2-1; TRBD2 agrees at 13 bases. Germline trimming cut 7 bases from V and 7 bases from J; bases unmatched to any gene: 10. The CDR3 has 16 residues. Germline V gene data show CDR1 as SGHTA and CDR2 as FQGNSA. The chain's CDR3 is CASNRAGTSGTNEQFF. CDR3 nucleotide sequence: TGTGCCAGCAACCGTGCCGGGACTAGCGGGACGAATGAGCAGTTCTTC. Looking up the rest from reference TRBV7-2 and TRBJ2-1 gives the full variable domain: GAGVSQSPSNKVTEKGKDVELRCDPISGHTALYWYRQSLGQGLEFLIYFQGNSAPDKSGLPSDRFSAERTGGSVSTLTIQRTQQEDSAVYLCASNRAGTSGTNEQFFGPGTRLTVL.

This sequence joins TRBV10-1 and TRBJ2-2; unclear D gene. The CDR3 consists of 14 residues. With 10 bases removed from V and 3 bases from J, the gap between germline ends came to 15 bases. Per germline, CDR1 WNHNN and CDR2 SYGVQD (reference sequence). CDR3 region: CANPLTGDTGELFF. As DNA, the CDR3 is TGCGCCAACCCCTTGACTGGGGACACCGGGGAGCTGTTTTTT.

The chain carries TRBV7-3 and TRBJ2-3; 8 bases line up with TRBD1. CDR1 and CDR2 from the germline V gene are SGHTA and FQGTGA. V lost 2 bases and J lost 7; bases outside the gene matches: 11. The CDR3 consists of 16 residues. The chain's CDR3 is CASSLSQGAITNTQYF. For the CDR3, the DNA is TGTGCCAGCAGCTTATCCCAGGGGGCCATTACGAATACGCAGTATTTT.

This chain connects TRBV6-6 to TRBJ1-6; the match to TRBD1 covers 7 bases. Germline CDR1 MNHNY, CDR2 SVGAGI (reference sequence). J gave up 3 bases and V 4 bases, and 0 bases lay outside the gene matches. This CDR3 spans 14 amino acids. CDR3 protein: CASSWTGYNSPLHF. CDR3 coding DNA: TGTGCCAGCAGTTGGACAGGCTATAATTCACCCCTCCACTTT.

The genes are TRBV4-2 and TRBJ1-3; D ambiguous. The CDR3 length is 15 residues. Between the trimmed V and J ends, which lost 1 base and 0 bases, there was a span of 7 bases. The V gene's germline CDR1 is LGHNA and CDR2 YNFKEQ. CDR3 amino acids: CASSQAQNSGNTIYF. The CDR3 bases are TGTGCCAGCAGCCAAGCTCAGAACTCTGGAAACACCATATATTTT.

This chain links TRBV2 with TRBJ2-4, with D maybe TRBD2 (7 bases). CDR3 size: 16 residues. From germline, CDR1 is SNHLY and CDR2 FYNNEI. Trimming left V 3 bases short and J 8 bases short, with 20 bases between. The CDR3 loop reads CASSELGGAGRDIQYF. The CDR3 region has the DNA TGTGCCAGCAGTGAGCTTGGGGGGGCCGGTAGGGACATTCAGTACTTC.

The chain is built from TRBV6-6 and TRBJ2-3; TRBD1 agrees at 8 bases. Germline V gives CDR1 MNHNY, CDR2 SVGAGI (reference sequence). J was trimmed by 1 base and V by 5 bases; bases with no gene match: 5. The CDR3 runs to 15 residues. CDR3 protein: CASSPGQGGTDTQYF. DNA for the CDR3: TGTGCCAGCAGTCCAGGACAGGGAGGCACAGATACGCAGTATTTT.

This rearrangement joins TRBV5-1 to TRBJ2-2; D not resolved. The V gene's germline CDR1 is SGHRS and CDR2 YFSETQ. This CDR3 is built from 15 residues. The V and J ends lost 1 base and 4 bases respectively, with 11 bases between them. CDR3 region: CASSLTIQSTGELFF. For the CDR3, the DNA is TGCGCCAGCAGCTTGACTATACAGTCCACCGGGGAGCTGTTTTTT.

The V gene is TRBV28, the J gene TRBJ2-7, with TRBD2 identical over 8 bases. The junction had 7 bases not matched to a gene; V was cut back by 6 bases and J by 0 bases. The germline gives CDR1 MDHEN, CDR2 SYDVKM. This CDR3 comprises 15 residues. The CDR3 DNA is TGTGCCAGCAGGATGCTCGGGACTAGCTCCTACGAGCAGTACTTC. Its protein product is CASRMLGTSSYEQYF.

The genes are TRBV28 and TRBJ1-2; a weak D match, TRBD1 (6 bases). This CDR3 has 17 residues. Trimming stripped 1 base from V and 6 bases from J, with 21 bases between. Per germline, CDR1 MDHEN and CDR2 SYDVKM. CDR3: CASSLLAFRRGINGYTF. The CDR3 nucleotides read TGTGCCAGCAGTTTATTGGCTTTCAGAAGGGGGATTAATGGCTACACCTTC.

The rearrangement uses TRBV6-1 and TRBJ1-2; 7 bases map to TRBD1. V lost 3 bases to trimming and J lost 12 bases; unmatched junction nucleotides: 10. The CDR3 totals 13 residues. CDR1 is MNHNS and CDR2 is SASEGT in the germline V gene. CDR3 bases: TGTGCCAGCAGTGACCGGACAGGAGGATTTGACACCTTC. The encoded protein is CASSDRTGGFDTF.

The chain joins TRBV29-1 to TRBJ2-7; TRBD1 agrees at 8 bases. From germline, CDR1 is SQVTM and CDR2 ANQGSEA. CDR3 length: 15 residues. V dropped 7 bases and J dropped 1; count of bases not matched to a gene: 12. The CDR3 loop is CSAKAATGESYEQYF. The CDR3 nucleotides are TGCAGCGCTAAAGCCGCGACAGGGGAGTCCTACGAGCAGTACTTC.

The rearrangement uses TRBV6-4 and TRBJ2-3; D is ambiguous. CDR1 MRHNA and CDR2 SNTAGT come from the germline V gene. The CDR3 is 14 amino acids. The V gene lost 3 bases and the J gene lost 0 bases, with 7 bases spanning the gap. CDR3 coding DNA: TGTGCCAGCAGTGATAGACCGAGCACAGATACGCAGTATTTT. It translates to CASSDRPSTDTQYF.

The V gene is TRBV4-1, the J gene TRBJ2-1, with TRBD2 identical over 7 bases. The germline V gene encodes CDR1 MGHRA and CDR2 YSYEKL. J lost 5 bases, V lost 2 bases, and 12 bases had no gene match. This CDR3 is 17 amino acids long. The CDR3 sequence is CASSQWVREKGHNEQFF. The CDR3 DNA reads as TGCGCCAGCAGCCAATGGGTGCGGGAGAAAGGTCACAATGAGCAGTTCTTC.

CDR3 loop: CASSVRSRDFSSYEQYF. In DNA form, the CDR3 reads TGTGCCAGCAGCGTAAGAAGCCGGGACTTCAGCTCCTACGAGCAGTACTTC. V is TRBV7-3 and J is TRBJ2-7, with D possibly TRBD2 on 6 matching bases. Per germline, CDR1 SGHTA and CDR2 FQGTGA. The CDR3 is 17 amino acids. V was pared by 5 bases and J by 0 bases, with 20 bases between.

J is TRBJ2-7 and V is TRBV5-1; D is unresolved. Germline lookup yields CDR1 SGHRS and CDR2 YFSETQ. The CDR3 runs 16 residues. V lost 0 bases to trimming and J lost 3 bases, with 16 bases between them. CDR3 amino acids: CASSLEGGNPGYEQYF. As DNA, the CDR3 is TGCGCCAGCAGCTTGGAAGGTGGGAATCCGGGCTACGAGCAGTACTTC.

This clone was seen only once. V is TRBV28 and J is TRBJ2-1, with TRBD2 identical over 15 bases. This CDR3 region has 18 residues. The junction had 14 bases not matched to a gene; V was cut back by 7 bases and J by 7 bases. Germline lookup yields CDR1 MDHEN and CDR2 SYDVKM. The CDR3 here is CASTNPLGLAGGFNEQFF. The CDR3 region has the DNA TGTGCCAGCACTAACCCTCTAGGACTAGCGGGAGGGTTTAATGAGCAGTTCTTC.

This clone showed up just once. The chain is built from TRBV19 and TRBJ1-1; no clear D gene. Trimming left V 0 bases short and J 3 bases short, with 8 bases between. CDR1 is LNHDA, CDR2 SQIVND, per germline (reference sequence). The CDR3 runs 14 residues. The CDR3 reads CASSIDHRDTEAFF. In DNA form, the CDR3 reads TGTGCCAGTAGTATAGATCATCGGGACACTGAAGCTTTCTTT.

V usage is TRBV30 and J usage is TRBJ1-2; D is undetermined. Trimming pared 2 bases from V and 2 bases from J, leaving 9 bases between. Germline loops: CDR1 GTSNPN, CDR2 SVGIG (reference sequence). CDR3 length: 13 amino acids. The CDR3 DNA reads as TGTGCCTGGAGTAAACAGCTAAACTATGGCTACACCTTC. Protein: CAWSKQLNYGYTF.

The CDR3 spells CASSFGTSGTYEQYF. The CDR3 region has the DNA TGTGCCAGCAGCTTCGGGACTAGCGGGACCTACGAGCAGTACTTC. This chain links TRBV5-6 with TRBJ2-7, with 13 bases fitting TRBD2. The length of the CDR3 is 15 residues. After removal of 2 bases from V and 2 bases from J, the junction contained 1 base not matched to a gene. Looked up from germline, CDR1 is SGHDT and CDR2 is YYEEEE.

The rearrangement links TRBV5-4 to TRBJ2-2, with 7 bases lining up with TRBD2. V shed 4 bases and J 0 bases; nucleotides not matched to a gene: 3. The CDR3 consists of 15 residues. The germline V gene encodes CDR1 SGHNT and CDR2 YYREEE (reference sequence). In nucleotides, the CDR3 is TGTGCCAGCAGCAGAACTAGCGCGAACACCGGGGAGCTGTTTTTT. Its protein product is CASSRTSANTGELFF. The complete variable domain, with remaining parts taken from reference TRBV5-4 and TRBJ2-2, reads ETGVTQSPTHLIKTRGQQVTLRCSSQSGHNTVSWYQQALGQGPQFIFQYYREEENGRGNFPPRFSGLQFPNYSSELNVNALELDDSALYLCASSRTSANTGELFFGEGSRLTVL.

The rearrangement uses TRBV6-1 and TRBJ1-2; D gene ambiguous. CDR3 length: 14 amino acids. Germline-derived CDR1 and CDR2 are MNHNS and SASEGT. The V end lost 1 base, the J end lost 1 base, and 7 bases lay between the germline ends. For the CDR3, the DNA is TGTGCCAGCAGTGAAGGACCTGATAACTATGGCTACACCTTC. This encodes CASSEGPDNYGYTF.

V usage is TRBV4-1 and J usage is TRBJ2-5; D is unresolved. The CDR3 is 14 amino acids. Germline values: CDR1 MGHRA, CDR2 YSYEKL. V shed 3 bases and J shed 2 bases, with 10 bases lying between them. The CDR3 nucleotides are TGCGCCAGCAGCCATACAGAAAATCAAGAGACCCAGTACTTC. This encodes CASSHTENQETQYF.

The CDR3 DNA is TGTGCCAGTAGCCATAGAGGCATTGGAGCTAACTATGGCTACACCTTC. It yields the protein CASSHRGIGANYGYTF. This chain uses TRBV19 with TRBJ1-2; D is unresolved. CDR3 length equals 16 residues. CDR1 is LNHDA, CDR2 SQIVND, per germline (reference sequence). Between the trimmed V and J ends, which lost 6 bases and 0 bases, there was a span of 17 bases.